What follows are 5 T cell receptor beta chains derived from one specimen sequenced in a study of T cells of healthy individuals. MiXCR was run by TCRdb on the 5' RACE reads, yielding one entry per CDR3 protein. The profile covers tens of thousands of distinct CDR3 sequences, with roughly 16% appearing a single time and approximately 4.6% taken by the ten largest. The receptors originated from a human donor in good health.

This clonotype was detected ten times or more. V is TRBV4-1 and J is TRBJ1-5; unclear D gene. Germline-derived CDR1 and CDR2 are MGHRA and YSYEKL. V gave up 3 bases and J gave up 2 bases, with 8 bases separating them. The CDR3 contains 14 residues. The CDR3 DNA is TGCGCCAGCAGCCAGATTGGGGGCAATCAGCCCCAGCATTTT. Residues: CASSQIGGNQPQHF.

This clonotype was recorded at least ten times. The gene calls are TRBV12-5 and TRBJ2-5; maybe TRBD1 (6 bases). This CDR3 has 14 residues. Germline V CDR1 and CDR2: LGHNT, FRNRAP. The V end was cut by 6 bases, the J end by 1 base, with 12 bases between. This CDR3 reads CASGRSGAQETQYF. CDR3 DNA: TGTGCTAGTGGACGTTCAGGGGCCCAAGAGACCCAGTACTTC.

The chain uses TRBV25-1 and TRBJ2-3, with TRBD1 as a possible D gene (5 bases). The V and J ends lost 1 base and 6 bases respectively, with 8 bases between them. This CDR3 has 13 amino acids. The germline V gene encodes CDR1 MGHDK and CDR2 SYGVNS. The CDR3 DNA reads TGTGCCAGCAGTGAATCCAGGGCGGATACGCAGTATTTT. This sequence encodes CASSESRADTQYF.

This chain joins TRBV5-1 and TRBJ2-7, with a possible D match to TRBD2 (6 bases). The V gene lost 0 bases and the J gene lost 1 base, with 8 bases spanning the gap. Germline CDR1 reads SGHRS; CDR2 reads YFSETQ. The CDR3 length is 14 residues. DNA for the CDR3: TGCGCCAGCAGCTTGGCCGGGACTTCCTACGAGCAGTACTTC. Translated, it gives CASSLAGTSYEQYF.

Sample share makes this clonotype medium-sized. The rearrangement joins TRBV15 to TRBJ2-1; D gene ambiguous. Trimming removed 1 base at V and 5 bases at J, with 6 bases between. This CDR3 comprises 13 residues. Germline-derived CDR1 and CDR2 are LNHNV and YYDKDF (reference sequence). Written as DNA, the CDR3 is TGTGCCACCAGCAGAGTTGCGCACAATGAGCAGTTCTTC. Translating gives CATSRVAHNEQFF. Drawing the rest from reference TRBV15 and TRBJ2-1, the complete variable domain is DAMVIQNPRYQVTQFGKPVTLSCSQTLNHNVMYWYQQKSSQAPKLLFHYYDKDFNNEADTPDNFQSRRPNTSFCFLDIRSPGLGDTAMYLCATSRVAHNEQFFGPGTRLTVL.